This T cell receptor beta chain came from a study of T cells expressing NK-cell markers. Study at large: In the group of eight sequenced donors, seven were HCMV-seropositive and one was seronegative.

TCRdb reprocessed the 5' RACE reads, keeping one entry per CDR3 protein, no DNA. The data show 5,500 to 7,500 distinct CDR3 sequences, and the top ten clones hold about 60%. Per germline, CDR1 KGHSH and CDR2 LQKENI. The CDR3 has 15 amino acids. Findings and caveats of the study: One observes that, in a few donors, these clonotypes were also the leading ones within the CD3+CD56-NKG2C+ fraction. The study did not resolve the HCMV specificity of expanded NKG2C+ T cell clones.

To note about this clonotype: Its antigen is unidentified.

Material for sequencing was blood T cells: a sorted CD56 or NKG2C T cell subset, CD4+ or CD8+ T cells, or bulk PBMC T cells (not recorded which). The source is a man between 18 and 69 years old in good health. The rearrangement uses TRBV18 and TRBJ1-1. The CDR3 sequence is CASSQTQRTNTEAFF.